The next 7 T cell receptor beta chains were all read from a single sample in a study of blood T cell repertoires in COVID-19. The protocol was immunoSEQ multiplex PCR, while the TCRdb copy is restricted to in-frame clones and leaves out a portion. In the table there are about 160,000 clones, roughly 90% of which are singletons. Input material: peripheral blood. Source of these receptors: a man aged 55 to 70 with acute or convalescent COVID-19.

This chain joins TRBV5-1 and TRBJ1-2; TRBD1 matches 7 bases. This CDR3 contains 17 residues. J lost 1 base, V lost 5 bases, and 14 bases had no gene match. From germline, CDR1 is SGHRS and CDR2 YFSETQ. CDR3 sequence (DNA): TGCGCCAGCAGACTTGGACAGGTCTTTGACTTTAACTATGGCTACACCTTC. Protein product: CASRLGQVFDFNYGYTF.

This clone was recorded a few times. The gene calls are TRBV19 and TRBJ2-7; TRBD1 might be the D (5 bases). V was shortened by 4 bases and J by 3 bases, with 7 bases between the two germline ends. The CDR3 totals 12 residues. Germline V gene data show CDR1 as LNHDA and CDR2 as SQIVND (reference sequence). The CDR3 DNA reads TGTGCCAGTAGTAGCGACAGCTACGAGCAGTACTTC. This translates into CASSSDSYEQYF.

The rearrangement uses TRBV6-4 and TRBJ1-1, with D tentatively TRBD1 (6 bases). Germline-derived CDR1 and CDR2 are MRHNA and SNTAGT. Trimming shortened V by 2 bases and J by 2 bases, and 6 bases separated the two germline ends. This CDR3 contains 13 residues. CDR3 sequence (DNA): TGTGCCAGCAGTGACGGGACAAACACTGAAGCTTTCTTT. This translates into CASSDGTNTEAFF.

V gene TRBV20-1 combines with J gene TRBJ2-1, with D unresolved. Trimming removed 3 bases at V and 5 bases at J, with 8 bases between. The CDR3 extends over 12 amino acids. Per germline, CDR1 DFQATT and CDR2 SNEGSKA (reference sequence). The CDR3 loop reads CSASVLNNEQFF. The CDR3, as DNA: TGCAGTGCTAGTGTACTAAACAATGAGCAGTTCTTC.

This chain joins TRBV19 and TRBJ1-4; 7 bases fit TRBD1. V was clipped by 2 bases and J by 7 bases; unmatched bases: 10. From germline, CDR1 is LNHDA and CDR2 SQIVND (reference sequence). This CDR3 comprises 16 residues. Written as DNA, the CDR3 is TGTGCCAGTAGTATAAAACCCCGACAGGGAGGTGAAAAACTGTTTTTT. This translates into CASSIKPRQGGEKLFF.

This chain connects TRBV19 to TRBJ2-7; 9 positions agree with TRBD1. With V trimmed by 6 bases and J by 3 bases, 6 bases remained unmatched. The CDR3 length is 14 residues. Germline V gene data show CDR1 as LNHDA and CDR2 as SQIVND (reference sequence). The CDR3: CASRSAGQGYEQYF. DNA of the CDR3: TGTGCCAGTAGGTCCGCGGGACAGGGCTACGAGCAGTACTTC.

J is TRBJ1-4 and V is TRBV5-6; D is undetermined. The CDR3 sequence is 13 residues long. In germline, CDR1 is SGHDT, CDR2 YYEEEE. V shed 0 bases and J shed 5 bases, with 5 bases lying between them. The CDR3 region has the DNA TGTGCCAGCAGCTTGGGGCCAAATGAAAAACTGTTTTTT. Encoded protein: CASSLGPNEKLFF.